This T cell receptor (beta chain) is drawn from a study of a mutant IDH1 vaccine in newly diagnosed glioma. Study as a whole: Treated patients had a mean age of about 37 years and a sex split that was roughly 60% male and roughly 40% female. Patients had received radiotherapy, temozolomide, or both previously, most receiving both.

Profiled with immunoSEQ multiplex PCR; TCRdb holds only in-frame clones, not every one. Of tens of thousands of clones in the sample, over 65% are singletons; the top ten hold approximately 1.8%. The CDR3 runs to 15 residues. V trimming: 4 bases; J trimming: 9 bases; junction bases outside the gene matches: 11. Germline V gene data show CDR1 as SEHNR and CDR2 as FQNEAQ (reference sequence). The time point denotes: baseline, week 1 (first vaccination visit). Treatment of the sample: pre-vaccination baseline after standard-of-care therapy. Patients carried new grade 3 or 4 IDH1-mutant astrocytomas lacking nuclear ATRX. Comments on this clone: Its cognate antigen is unknown.

General observations from the study: Immune responses arising from the vaccine appeared in about 93% of patients.

The starting material was PBMCs, obtained from a glioma patient treated with radiotherapy, temozolomide or both. The chain recombines TRBV7-9 with TRBJ2-1; 8 positions match TRBD1. The receptor was derived from a woman between 40 and 50 years old with glioma. CDR3 in amino acids: CASSSPGQVDGEQFF. DNA of the CDR3: TGTGCCAGCAGCTCGCCGGGACAGGTCGATGGTGAGCAGTTCTTC.